This TCR beta chain comes out of a study of blood T cell repertoires in COVID-19. Study-wide background: Collection of acute and convalescent COVID-19 samples took place in the United States, Italy and Spain. The analysed material was cDNA or gDNA that came from T cells, B-cell-depleted T cells, or PBMCs.

The ends were cut back, 0 bases at V and 7 bases at J, with 15 bases in the middle. The germline V gene encodes CDR1 LNHNV and CDR2 YYDKDF (reference sequence). The CDR3 is 16 residues long. Per the original data handling: Scientists estimated how many nucleated cells there were by amplifying reference gene primers. The data were produced by immunoSEQ multiplex PCR, yet TCRdb's version contains in-frame clones alone and is incomplete. V, J and clone size derive from that table, while D and trimming were established from the DNA sequence. Among about 190,000 clones listed, roughly 85% were seen once. Sequencing was done on a sample of peripheral blood. The chain links TRBV15 to TRBJ1-4; D remains ambiguous. This clonotype was obtained from a woman over 75 with active or convalescent COVID-19. This chain's CDR3 is CATSRDGSGIGEKLFF. Written as DNA, the CDR3 is TGTGCCACCAGCAGAGATGGGAGCGGAATTGGTGAAAAACTGTTTTTT.